What follows are 22 T cell receptor beta chains derived from one specimen sequenced in a study of sequential checkpoint blockade in melanoma. The data were produced by immunoSEQ multiplex PCR, yet TCRdb's version contains in-frame clones alone and is incomplete. The data contain around 10,000 clones, approximately 73% of them singletons. The treatment was: randomized to nivolumab then ipilimumab (arm A) or the reverse (arm B). Sequences were derived from CD8+ T cells sorted from blood (inferred from file names), sampled from a patient given nivolumab and ipilimumab in sequence. The receptor source for this set is a human donor with melanoma.

The chain links TRBV29-1 to TRBJ1-1; 7 bases line up with TRBD1. Germline V gene data show CDR1 as SQVTM and CDR2 as ANQGSEA. The CDR3 consists of 13 residues. V shed 5 bases and J 1 base; nucleotides not matched to a gene: 4. In DNA form, the CDR3 reads TGCAGCGTTTACAGGGGAACGAACACTGAAGCTTTCTTT. It encodes CSVYRGTNTEAFF.

V and J are TRBV6-6 and TRBJ1-4; D is unresolved. CDR3 length: 14 amino acids. V gave up 3 bases and J gave up 8 bases, with 13 bases separating them. CDR1 and CDR2 (germline): MNHNY, SVGAGI (reference sequence). This chain's CDR3 is CASSYEGRNEKLFF. CDR3 sequence (DNA): TGTGCCAGCAGTTATGAGGGTCGGAACGAAAAACTGTTTTTT.

This clone is deemed large. The chain links TRBV27 to TRBJ2-7; the D is unclear. CDR1 is MNHEY, CDR2 SMNVEV, per germline (reference sequence). This CDR3 contains 15 residues. Trimming pared 6 bases from V and 2 bases from J, leaving 17 bases between. The CDR3 DNA follows: TGTGCCAGCAGGAAAACAACCGTGCCTCCCTACGAGCAGTACTTC. Translated: CASRKTTVPPYEQYF.

The chain carries TRBV18 and TRBJ2-5; TRBD1 is a possible D gene (5 bases). The CDR3 has 14 amino acids. The V end lost 0 bases, the J end lost 5 bases, and 10 bases lay between the germline ends. Germline CDR1 KGHSH, CDR2 LQKENI. The CDR3 protein is CASSPPSGWETQYF. CDR3 bases: TGTGCCAGCTCACCACCGTCAGGGTGGGAGACCCAGTACTTC.

By share, this clone counts as medium-sized. This rearrangement joins TRBV7-9 to TRBJ2-7, with no clear D. The CDR3 spans 13 residues. The V gene lost 5 bases and the J gene lost 0 bases, with 8 bases spanning the gap. Germline CDR1 SEHNR, CDR2 FQNEAQ (reference sequence). The DNA for the CDR3 is TGTGCCAGCAGCCCCCCCAGCTCCTACGAGCAGTACTTC. As protein: CASSPPSSYEQYF.

This clone was observed a few times. This sequence joins TRBV10-3 and TRBJ2-1; 9 bases align to TRBD2. Trimming cost V 6 bases and J 6 bases; bases outside gene matches: 12. Per germline, CDR1 ENHRY and CDR2 SYGVKD. The length of the CDR3 is 16 residues. CDR3 sequence (DNA): TGTGCCATCAGGGACGAGACTAGCGGCTTTAGCAATGAGCAGTTCTTC. Amino acid sequence: CAIRDETSGFSNEQFF.

The chain couples TRBV7-2 to TRBJ1-1; D call uncertain. The length of the CDR3 is 12 residues. V dropped 4 bases and J dropped 4 bases, with 7 bases sitting between them. The germline V gene encodes CDR1 SGHTA and CDR2 FQGNSA. The CDR3: CASSSRVTEAFF. As DNA, the CDR3 is TGTGCCAGCAGCTCGCGGGTCACTGAAGCTTTCTTT. Full variable domain (rest looked up from reference TRBV7-2 and TRBJ1-1): GAGVSQSPSNKVTEKGKDVELRCDPISGHTALYWYRQSLGQGLEFLIYFQGNSAPDKSGLPSDRFSAERTGGSVSTLTIQRTQQEDSAVYLCASSSRVTEAFFGQGTRLTVV.

The chain has TRBV15 and TRBJ2-2; D not resolved. The CDR3 totals 15 residues. V gave up 9 bases and J gave up 4 bases, with 18 bases separating them. CDR1 and CDR2 from the germline V gene are LNHNV and YYDKDF (reference sequence). The CDR3 spells CATNGERSGTGELFF. CDR3 nucleotide sequence: TGTGCCACGAATGGCGAGAGGTCGGGCACCGGGGAGCTGTTTTTT.

V and J are TRBV25-1 and TRBJ1-2, with 7 bases matching TRBD1. The CDR3 totals 13 residues. V gave up 7 bases and J gave up 4 bases; unmatched junction bases: 6. Germline CDR1 MGHDK, CDR2 SYGVNS. CDR3 sequence: CASISGDSYGYTF. The CDR3 DNA reads as TGTGCCAGCATAAGTGGGGACAGCTATGGCTACACCTTC.

By sample fraction, this clone is large. The chain has TRBV4-1 and TRBJ1-2; D is uncertain. Germline CDR1 is MGHRA and CDR2 is YSYEKL. The CDR3 spans 16 residues. V was clipped by 6 bases and J by 1 base, with 18 bases between them. CDR3 coding DNA: TGCGCCAGCAGGCAGGACCCGGGAGCAATTAACTATGGCTACACCTTC. It translates to CASRQDPGAINYGYTF.

The chain uses TRBV27 and TRBJ2-5; TRBD2 matches at 13 bases. The J call may be in error: the DNA end matches TRBJ2-7 better. Germline CDR1 reads MNHEY; CDR2 reads SMNVEV (reference sequence). The CDR3 consists of 15 residues. The chain's CDR3 is CASSSGTSGVYEQYF. The CDR3 bases are TGTGCCAGCAGTTCCGGGACTAGCGGGGTGTACGAGCAGTACTTC.

This clone was detected a few times. Written as DNA, the CDR3 is TGTGCCAGCAGCTTAGAGCTAAGGGACACCCCGTTGTCGCCCCTCCACTTT. Protein product: CASSLELRDTPLSPLHF. This chain links TRBV7-9 with TRBJ1-6; D is possibly TRBD1 (6 bases). The CDR3 runs 17 residues. Trimming pared 1 base from V and 13 bases from J, leaving 23 bases between. In germline, CDR1 is SEHNR, CDR2 FQNEAQ (reference sequence).

This clone was counted between two and nine times. Other DNA variants within this sample encode the same CDR3. This sequence joins TRBV4-2 and TRBJ2-4; no reliable D call. Trimming removed 0 bases from V and 0 bases from J, with 9 bases in between. The CDR3 extends over 16 amino acids. Germline CDR1 and CDR2: LGHNA and YNFKEQ. CDR3 protein: CASSQDLALAKNIQYF. The CDR3 region has the DNA TGTGCCAGCAGCCAAGATCTGGCTCTAGCCAAAAACATTCAGTACTTC.

The chain has TRBV11-2 and TRBJ2-7; 9 bases align to TRBD2. This CDR3 spans 14 amino acids. The germline V gene has CDR1 SGHAT and CDR2 FQNNGV. V lost 2 bases to trimming and J lost 4 bases; unmatched junction nucleotides: 3. CDR3 nucleotide sequence: TGTGCCAGCAGCTTAATAGCGGGAGCGTACGAGCAGTACTTC. It is translated as CASSLIAGAYEQYF.

A note on this clone: Within the sample, other DNA sequences also encode this same CDR3. The chain links TRBV7-9 to TRBJ2-7; 8 nucleotides agree with TRBD2. V was clipped by 2 bases and J by 7 bases; unmatched bases: 10. Germline CDR1 and CDR2: SEHNR and FQNEAQ (reference sequence). This CDR3 is 15 amino acids long. The CDR3 DNA reads TGTGCCAGCAGCTTATTCACCAGCGGGAGAAGAGAGCAGTACTTC. Translating it yields CASSLFTSGRREQYF.

V is TRBV6-1 and J is TRBJ2-7; D is possibly TRBD1 (5 bases). V was shortened by 6 bases and J by 3 bases, with 9 bases between the two germline ends. The CDR3 length is 12 residues. Germline CDR1 reads MNHNS; CDR2 reads SASEGT. The CDR3 sequence: CASRFDSYEQYF. CDR3 DNA: TGTGCCAGCAGATTCGACAGCTACGAGCAGTACTTC.

This chain joins TRBV9 and TRBJ1-1; 7 bases are a match to TRBD1. This CDR3 region has 17 residues. The trim removed 0 bases at V and 2 bases at J, leaving 10 bases unmatched. Germline V lookup: CDR1 SGDLS, CDR2 YYNGEE. Here the CDR3 DNA reads TGTGCCAGCAGCGTAGAGCCGGGGACAGCAACTAACACTGAAGCTTTCTTT. Its translation: CASSVEPGTATNTEAFF.

This clone was seen only a few times. The chain uses TRBV5-1 and TRBJ2-5; maybe TRBD2 (6 bases). Trimming took 4 bases from V and 4 from J, leaving 17 bases between them. This CDR3 has 15 amino acids. CDR1 is SGHRS and CDR2 is YFSETQ in the germline V gene. This CDR3 is CASSPEGLTRETQYF. In DNA form, the CDR3 reads TGCGCCAGCAGCCCCGAGGGACTCACGCGAGAGACCCAGTACTTC.

The V gene is TRBV6-5, the J gene TRBJ2-7, with D unclear. CDR1 and CDR2 (germline): MNHEY, SVGAGI. This CDR3 has 14 residues. V lost 0 bases and J lost 4, with 10 bases in between. Written as DNA, the CDR3 is TGTGCCAGCAGTTACTCGGGCAGCCATTACGAGCAGTACTTC. Protein product: CASSYSGSHYEQYF.

The DNA for the CDR3 is TGTGCCAGCAGCTTACCCCGGGGTGGAGGGAATTTGGGGACCGGGGAGCTGTTTTTT. This gives the protein CASSLPRGGGNLGTGELFF. This chain joins TRBV7-8 and TRBJ2-2; weak D call: TRBD2 (6 bases). The germline CDR1 and CDR2 sequences are SGHVS and FQNEAQ. V lost 2 bases to trimming and J lost 5 bases, with 24 bases between them. This CDR3 contains 19 residues.

Here the CDR3 DNA reads TGTGCCAGTAGTCCCGCCTGGGGACAGGGGGCTGGTGAGCAGTTCTTC. This codes for CASSPAWGQGAGEQFF. The chain carries TRBV19 and TRBJ2-1; the match to TRBD1 covers 12 bases. Germline lookup yields CDR1 LNHDA and CDR2 SQIVND (reference sequence). The CDR3 runs to 16 residues. V was pared by 5 bases and J by 9 bases, with 11 bases of the junction left unmatched.

This clone was seen a handful of times. An end of the junction does not agree with germline; a read error may underlie this. Distinct nucleotide sequences in the sample also encode this CDR3. The chain joins TRBV7-3 to TRBJ1-6; unclear D gene. In germline, CDR1 is SGHTA, CDR2 FQGTGA. There are 16 residues in the CDR3. The CDR3, as DNA: TGTGCAAGCAGCCACCTAAGACGGGATAAGAATTCCCCCCTCCACTTT. Protein sequence: CASSHLRRDKNSPLHF.